Below are 16 T cell receptor beta chains sequenced from a single sample in a study of cytomegalovirus exposure and HLA in healthy donors. The PCR had 60 Vbeta and 13 Jbeta primers. Some clones are missing from TCRdb's copy, which holds only in-frame ones; the method was immunoSEQ multiplex PCR. The sample lists roughly 100,000 clones; over 70% were seen once. Sequenced material: PBMCs. The receptors stem from a man aged 35 to 55 in good health and CMV-seronegative.

The chain combines TRBV10-3 with TRBJ1-4; 7 bases fit TRBD1. Germline V gives CDR1 ENHRY, CDR2 SYGVKD. The CDR3 consists of 14 residues. V lost 6 bases to trimming and J lost 7 bases; unmatched junction nucleotides: 8. CDR3 sequence (DNA): TGTGCCATCAGCCAGACAGGGTCGGGTGAAAAACTGTTTTTT. This codes for CAISQTGSGEKLFF.

This clone was picked up one time. DNA for the CDR3: TGTGCCAGCAGCTTAGGAGGGGTTATTGTCTACAATGAGCAGTTCTTC. Translated: CASSLGGVIVYNEQFF. V usage is TRBV5-4 and J usage is TRBJ2-1, with D possibly matching TRBD2 (6 bases). Trimming removed 2 bases at V and 3 bases at J, with 15 bases between. CDR3 length: 16 amino acids. Per the germline V gene, CDR1 is SGHNT and CDR2 is YYREEE (reference sequence).

In its sample, this clone was seen a few times. The chain links TRBV11-2 to TRBJ2-3; 13 nucleotides match TRBD2. This CDR3 region has 16 residues. V shed 4 bases, J shed 4 bases, and the junction held 5 bases outside the gene matches. Germline CDR1 reads SGHAT; CDR2 reads FQNNGV. The CDR3 region is CASSSGTSGTSDTQYF. The CDR3 DNA follows: TGTGCCAGCAGCTCCGGGACTAGCGGGACTTCAGATACGCAGTATTTT.

The chain combines TRBV5-1 with TRBJ2-7; the match to TRBD2 covers 7 bases. Trimming cost V 5 bases and J 0 bases; bases outside gene matches: 14. Germline loops: CDR1 SGHRS, CDR2 YFSETQ. This CDR3 contains 17 residues. DNA for the CDR3: TGCGCCAGCAGTCCCCCGGTTGCGGGAGAGCTCTCCTACGAGCAGTACTTC. It translates to CASSPPVAGELSYEQYF. Full variable domain (missing parts from reference TRBV5-1 and TRBJ2-7): KAGVTQTPRYLIKTRGQQVTLSCSPISGHRSVSWYQQTPGQGLQFLFEYFSETQRNKGNFPGRFSGRQFSNSRSEMNVSTLELGDSALYLCASSPPVAGELSYEQYFGPGTRLTVT.

In its sample, this clone was seen once. The CDR3 bases are TGTGCCAGCAGTTCACTTTTAACTAAGACAGTCTTTATAGATCGCTACACCTTC. It encodes CASSSLLTKTVFIDRYTF. V and J are TRBV27 and TRBJ1-2; perhaps TRBD1 as D (5 bases). Germline V gene sequence: CDR1 MNHEY, CDR2 SMNVEV (reference sequence). The CDR3 spans 18 residues. Trimming removed 4 bases at V and 9 bases at J, with 30 bases between.

The rearrangement joins TRBV15 to TRBJ1-2, with a tentative D call TRBD1 (5 bases). V dropped 0 bases and J dropped 5 bases, with 10 bases sitting between them. CDR3 length equals 14 residues. Germline V CDR1 and CDR2: LNHNV, YYDKDF (reference sequence). Written as DNA, the CDR3 is TGTGCCACCAGCAGAGAACAGGACCTATATGGCTACACCTTC. Translated, it gives CATSREQDLYGYTF.

For the CDR3, the DNA is TGTGCCAGCAGCCACGGGGGGGCTGGGGCCAACGTCCTGACTTTC. It yields the protein CASSHGGAGANVLTF. The V gene is TRBV7-3, the J gene TRBJ2-6; TRBD2 aligns across 8 bases. CDR3 length: 15 residues. The V gene end was trimmed by 5 bases and the J gene end by 2 bases; junction bases not matched to a gene: 2. Germline CDR1 reads SGHTA; CDR2 reads FQGTGA.

This chain uses TRBV6-5 with TRBJ1-3; D gene ambiguous. The CDR3 runs 15 residues. CDR1 and CDR2 (germline): MNHEY, SVGAGI. V lost 0 bases and J 0 bases, leaving 6 bases between the germline ends. CDR3 loop: CASSYSRSSGNTIYF. The CDR3 region has the DNA TGTGCCAGCAGTTACTCGCGAAGCTCTGGAAACACCATATATTTT.

The J gene is TRBJ2-4, the V gene TRBV7-9; unclear D gene. V was cut by 1 base and J by 2 bases, with 3 bases left in between. Germline CDR1 reads SEHNR; CDR2 reads FQNEAQ (reference sequence). There are 13 residues in the CDR3. This CDR3 reads CASSLVTKNIQYF. CDR3 in DNA: TGTGCCAGCAGCTTAGTAACCAAAAACATTCAGTACTTC. Full variable domain (remainder filled in from reference TRBV7-9 and TRBJ2-4): DTGVSQNPRHKITKRGQNVTFRCDPISEHNRLYWYRQTLGQGPEFLTYFQNEAQLEKSRLLSDRFSAERPKGSFSTLEIQRTEQGDSAMYLCASSLVTKNIQYFGAGTRLSVL.

The rearrangement uses TRBV18 and TRBJ1-1; D may be TRBD1 (6 bases). CDR1 KGHSH and CDR2 LQKENI come from the germline V gene. V dropped 6 bases and J dropped 1 base, with 12 bases sitting between them. The CDR3 is made up of 14 amino acids. The CDR3 nucleotides read TGTGCCAGCTCGACGAACAGGGAGAACACTGAAGCTTTCTTT. It translates to CASSTNRENTEAFF.

The V call is TRBV14, the J call TRBJ1-2, with D possibly TRBD1 on 5 matching bases. Trimming pared 4 bases from V and 4 bases from J, leaving 10 bases between. Germline V gene sequence: CDR1 SGHDN, CDR2 FVKESK. The CDR3 totals 13 residues. The CDR3 DNA is TGTGCCAGCAGCCCATCTAGGGGCTATGGCTACACCTTC. Its protein product is CASSPSRGYGYTF.

The rearrangement joins TRBV16 to TRBJ2-1; 9 bases are a match to TRBD1. This CDR3 has 15 amino acids. The germline V gene has CDR1 KGHSY and CDR2 FQNENV. Unmatched junction bases numbered 7, after V lost 5 bases and J lost 5 bases. Here the CDR3 DNA reads TGTGCCAGCAGCTACACAGGGGGCGTAAACAATGAGCAGTTCTTC. Translating it yields CASSYTGGVNNEQFF.

This clone occurred a few times. The V gene is TRBV2, the J gene TRBJ1-1, with D maybe TRBD1 (5 bases). V was cut by 8 bases and J by 1 base, with 14 bases left in between. CDR3 length: 14 amino acids. From germline, CDR1 is SNHLY and CDR2 FYNNEI. The CDR3 nucleotides read TGTGCCAGCGGCGGGGCCTGGGGGAACACTGAAGCTTTCTTT. As protein: CASGGAWGNTEAFF.

The J gene is TRBJ1-1, the V gene TRBV5-1; 7 nucleotides match TRBD1. The CDR3 has 15 amino acids. CDR1 is SGHRS, CDR2 YFSETQ, per germline. The ends lost 0 bases at V and 4 bases at J; junction bases unmatched: 6. The CDR3 reads CASSLETGWSTEAFF. In nucleotides, the CDR3 is TGCGCCAGCAGCTTGGAGACAGGGTGGAGCACTGAAGCTTTCTTT.

The rearrangement uses TRBV30 and TRBJ2-2, with D tentatively TRBD1 (6 bases). Trimming took 1 base from V and 4 from J, leaving 10 bases between them. Germline lookup yields CDR1 GTSNPN and CDR2 SVGIG (reference sequence). This CDR3 contains 14 residues. The CDR3 protein is CAWSGNRATGELFF. CDR3 sequence (DNA): TGTGCCTGGAGTGGAAACAGGGCCACCGGGGAGCTGTTTTTT.

The rearrangement uses TRBV27 and TRBJ2-7, with 10 bases aligning to TRBD2. V shed 6 bases, J shed 6 bases, and the junction held 8 bases outside the gene matches. CDR3 size: 14 residues. Per germline, CDR1 MNHEY and CDR2 SMNVEV (reference sequence). The CDR3 DNA reads TGTGCCAGCAGACCAGCGGGAGGGCCTGGCGAGCAGTACTTC. Amino acids: CASRPAGGPGEQYF.